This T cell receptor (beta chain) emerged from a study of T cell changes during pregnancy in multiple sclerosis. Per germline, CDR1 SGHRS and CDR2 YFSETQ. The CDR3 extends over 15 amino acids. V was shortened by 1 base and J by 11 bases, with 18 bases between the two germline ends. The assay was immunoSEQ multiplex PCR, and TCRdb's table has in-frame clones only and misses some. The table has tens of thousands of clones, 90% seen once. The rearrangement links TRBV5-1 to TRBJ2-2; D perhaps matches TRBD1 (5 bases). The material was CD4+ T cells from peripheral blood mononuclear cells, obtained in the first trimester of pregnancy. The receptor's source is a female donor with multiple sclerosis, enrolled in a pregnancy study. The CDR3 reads CASSLFRVGDVELFF. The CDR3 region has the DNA TGCGCCAGCAGCTTGTTCCGGGTAGGGGATGTTGAGCTGTTTTTT.